This is a list of T cell receptor beta chains from one sample in a study of cytomegalovirus exposure and HLA in healthy donors. Sequencing used immunoSEQ multiplex PCR; TCRdb keeps in-frame clones, though not all of them. Of 55,000 to 90,000 clones listed, roughly 79% are singletons. Sequencing was performed on PBMCs. The source is a man aged 45-65 years in good health and CMV-seronegative. CDR3s include the opening cysteine and the closing phenylalanine or tryptophan. D genes are given only for firm matches. The size entry is marked missing in some rows and otherwise reads once, few, many or a size class.

abundance: NA
d_gene: NA
v_gene: TRBV20-1
j_gene: TRBJ2-7
CDR3nt: TGCAGTGCTGCGGGGACTTCCGAGCAGTACTTC
CDR3aa: CSAAGTSEQYF

abundance: NA
d_gene: NA
v_gene: TRBV5-4
j_gene: TRBJ2-7
CDR3nt: TGTGCCAGCAGCTTGGGCGGAATCTACGACGAGCAGTACTTC
CDR3aa: CASSLGGIYDEQYF

abundance: NA
d_gene: TRBD2
v_gene: TRBV11-2
j_gene: TRBJ2-1
CDR3nt: TGTGCCAGCAGCTTAGATAGAGCGGGAGGGGCTGAGCAGTTCTTC
CDR3aa: CASSLDRAGGAEQFF

abundance: NA
d_gene: NA
v_gene: TRBV19
j_gene: TRBJ1-2
CDR3nt: TGTGCCAGTAGTACCGGGACTCCCTCCACGTGGTCAGGTGGCTACACCTTC
CDR3aa: CASSTGTPSTWSGGYTF

abundance: NA
d_gene: TRBD1
v_gene: TRBV28
j_gene: TRBJ2-7
CDR3nt: TGTGCCAGCAGACCCGCCAGACAGGGGGCAAAAGAGCAGTACTTC
CDR3aa: CASRPARQGAKEQYF

abundance: NA
d_gene: NA
v_gene: TRBV5-8
j_gene: TRBJ2-2
CDR3nt: TGTGCCAGCAGCCCTCGCACCAGGGGCACCGGGGAGCTGTTTTTT
CDR3aa: CASSPRTRGTGELFF

abundance: NA
d_gene: TRBD1
v_gene: TRBV10-3
j_gene: TRBJ2-2
CDR3nt: TGTGCCATCAGTGAGACAGGGGAGCACACCGGGGAGCTGTTTTTT
CDR3aa: CAISETGEHTGELFF

abundance: NA
d_gene: NA
v_gene: TRBV27
j_gene: TRBJ1-5
CDR3nt: TGTGCCAGCAGATCTATTACAGGCAATCAGCCCCAGCATTTT
CDR3aa: CASRSITGNQPQHF

abundance: NA
d_gene: NA
v_gene: TRBV6-5
j_gene: TRBJ2-5
CDR3nt: TGTGCCAGCAGCCCCGGGAGCCAAGAGACCCAGTACTTC
CDR3aa: CASSPGSQETQYF

abundance: NA
d_gene: TRBD1
v_gene: TRBV6-1
j_gene: TRBJ1-6
CDR3nt: TGTGCGGGAGAGACAGGGGGAGTTGGTTCACCCCTCCACTTT
CDR3aa: CAGETGGVGSPLHF

abundance: NA
d_gene: NA
v_gene: TRBV11-2
j_gene: TRBJ2-3
CDR3nt: TGTGCCAGCAGCCACCCGGGGGCAGATACGCAGTATTTT
CDR3aa: CASSHPGADTQYF

abundance: NA
d_gene: NA
v_gene: TRBV5-4
j_gene: TRBJ1-2
CDR3nt: TGTGCCAGCACCGGGGTAAATACTAACTATGGCTACACCTTC
CDR3aa: CASTGVNTNYGYTF

abundance: NA
d_gene: NA
v_gene: TRBV10-1
j_gene: TRBJ1-4
CDR3nt: TGCGCCAGCAGTACGGTTGAAAAACTGTTTTTT
CDR3aa: CASSTVEKLFF

abundance: NA
d_gene: NA
v_gene: TRBV30
j_gene: TRBJ1-2
CDR3nt: TGTGCCTGGGAACTCGCTAACTATGGCTACACCTTC
CDR3aa: CAWELANYGYTF

abundance: NA
d_gene: TRBD1
v_gene: TRBV5-6
j_gene: TRBJ1-1
CDR3nt: TGTGCCAGCAGCTTGGCCGTGACAGGGTATGACGAAGCTTTCTTT
CDR3aa: CASSLAVTGYDEAFF

abundance: NA
d_gene: NA
v_gene: TRBV21-1
j_gene: TRBJ1-2
CDR3nt: TGTGCCAGCAGCCCGCCCCATGGGACAGTTGGCTACACCTTC
CDR3aa: CASSPPHGTVGYTF

abundance: once
d_gene: NA
v_gene: TRBV9
j_gene: TRBJ2-7
CDR3nt: TGTGCCAGCAGCGTAGCCCAACTCTCCTACGAGCAGTACTTC
CDR3aa: CASSVAQLSYEQYF

abundance: NA
d_gene: TRBD1
v_gene: TRBV28
j_gene: TRBJ1-1
CDR3nt: TGTGCCAGCAGCTCTATCCCGGGGACAGGGTTCCTTGCTTTCTTT
CDR3aa: CASSSIPGTGFLAFF

abundance: NA
d_gene: TRBD1
v_gene: TRBV6-6
j_gene: TRBJ1-2
CDR3nt: TGTGCCAGCGATACAGGGGCTGGCTACACCTTC
CDR3aa: CASDTGAGYTF